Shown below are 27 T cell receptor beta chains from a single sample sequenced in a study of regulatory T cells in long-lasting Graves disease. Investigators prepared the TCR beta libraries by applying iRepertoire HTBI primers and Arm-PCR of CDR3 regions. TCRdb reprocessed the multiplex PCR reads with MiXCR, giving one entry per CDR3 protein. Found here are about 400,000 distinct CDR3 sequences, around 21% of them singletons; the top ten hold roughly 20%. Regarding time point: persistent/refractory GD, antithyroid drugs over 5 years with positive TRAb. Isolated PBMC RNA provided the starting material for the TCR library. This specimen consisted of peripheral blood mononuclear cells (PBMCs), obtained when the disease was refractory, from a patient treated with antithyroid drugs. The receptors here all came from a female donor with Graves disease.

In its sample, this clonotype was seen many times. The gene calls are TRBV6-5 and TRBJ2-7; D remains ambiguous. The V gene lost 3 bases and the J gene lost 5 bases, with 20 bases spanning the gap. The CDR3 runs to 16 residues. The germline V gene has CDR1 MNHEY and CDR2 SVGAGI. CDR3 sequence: CASSYSLADLRNEQYF. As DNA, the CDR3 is TGTGCCAGCAGTTATTCCTTAGCTGATCTCAGAAACGAGCAGTACTTC.

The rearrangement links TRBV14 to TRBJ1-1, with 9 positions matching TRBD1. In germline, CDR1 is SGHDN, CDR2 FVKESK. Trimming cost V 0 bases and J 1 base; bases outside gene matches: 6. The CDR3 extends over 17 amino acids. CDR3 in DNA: TGTGCCAGCAGCCAAGACCCGCCGGGACAGGGGAACACTGAAGCTTTCTTT. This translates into CASSQDPPGQGNTEAFF.

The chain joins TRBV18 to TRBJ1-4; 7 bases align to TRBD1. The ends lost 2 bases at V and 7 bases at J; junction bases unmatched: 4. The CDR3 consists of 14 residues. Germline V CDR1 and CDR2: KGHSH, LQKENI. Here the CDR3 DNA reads TGTGCCAGCTCACCAAGGGACAGTGGTGAAAAACTGTTTTTT. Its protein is CASSPRDSGEKLFF.

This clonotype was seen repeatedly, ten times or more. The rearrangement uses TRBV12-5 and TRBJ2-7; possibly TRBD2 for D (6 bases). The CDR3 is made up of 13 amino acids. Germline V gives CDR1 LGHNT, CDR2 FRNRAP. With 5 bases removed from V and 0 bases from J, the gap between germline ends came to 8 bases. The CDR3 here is CASGPGSSYEQYF. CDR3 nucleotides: TGTGCTAGTGGTCCCGGGAGCTCCTACGAGCAGTACTTC.

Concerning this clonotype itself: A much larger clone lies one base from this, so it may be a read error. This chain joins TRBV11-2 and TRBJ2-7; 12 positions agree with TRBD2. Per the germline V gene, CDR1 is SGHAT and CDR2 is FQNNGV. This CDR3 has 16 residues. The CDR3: CASSLDMTSGSYGQYF. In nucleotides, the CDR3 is TGTGCCAGCAGCTTAGATATGACTAGCGGGAGTTACGGGCAGTACTTC.

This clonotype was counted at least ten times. CDR3 DNA sequence: TGTGCCGGCTCGGGGCTTGAGGACACTGAAGCTTTCTTT. Its protein is CAGSGLEDTEAFF. V and J are TRBV30 and TRBJ1-1, with D possibly matching TRBD1 (5 bases). The germline CDR1 and CDR2 sequences are GTSNPN and SVGIG (reference sequence). Trimming shortened V by 8 bases and J by 3 bases, and 16 bases separated the two germline ends. The CDR3 totals 13 residues.

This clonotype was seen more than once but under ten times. CDR3 residues: CASSHKAGVGEQYF. CDR3 coding DNA: TGTGCCAGCAGCCATAAAGCGGGAGTTGGCGAGCAGTACTTC. The chain employs TRBV14 and TRBJ2-7, with 8 bases matching TRBD2. This CDR3 has 14 amino acids. The germline V gene has CDR1 SGHDN and CDR2 FVKESK. Trimming cost V 3 bases and J 6 bases; bases outside gene matches: 7.

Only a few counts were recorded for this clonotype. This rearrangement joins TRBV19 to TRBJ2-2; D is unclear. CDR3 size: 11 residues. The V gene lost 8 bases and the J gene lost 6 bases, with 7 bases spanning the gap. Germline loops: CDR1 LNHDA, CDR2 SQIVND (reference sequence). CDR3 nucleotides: TGTGCCAGTCGGGTGGCCGGGGAGCTGTTTTTT. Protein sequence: CASRVAGELFF.

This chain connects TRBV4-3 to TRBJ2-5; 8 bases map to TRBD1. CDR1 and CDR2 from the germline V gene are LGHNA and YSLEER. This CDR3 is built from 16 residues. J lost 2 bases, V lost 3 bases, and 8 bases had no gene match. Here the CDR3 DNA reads TGCGCCAGCAGCCACGCCGCACAGGGGGGTCAAGAGACCCAGTACTTC. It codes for CASSHAAQGGQETQYF.

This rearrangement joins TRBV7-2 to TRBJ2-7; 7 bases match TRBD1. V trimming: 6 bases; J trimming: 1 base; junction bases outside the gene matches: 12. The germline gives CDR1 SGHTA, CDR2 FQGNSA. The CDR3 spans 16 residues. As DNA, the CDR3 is TGTGCCAGCAGGCAGACAGGGATTTTGGGGTCCTACGAGCAGTACTTC. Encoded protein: CASRQTGILGSYEQYF.

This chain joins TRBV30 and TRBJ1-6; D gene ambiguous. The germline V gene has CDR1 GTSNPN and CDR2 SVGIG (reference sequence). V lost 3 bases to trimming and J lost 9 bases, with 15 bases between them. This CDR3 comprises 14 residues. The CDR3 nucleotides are TGTGCCTGGAGCGACGGAGGCCCTAGTTCACCCCTCCACTTT. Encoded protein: CAWSDGGPSSPLHF.

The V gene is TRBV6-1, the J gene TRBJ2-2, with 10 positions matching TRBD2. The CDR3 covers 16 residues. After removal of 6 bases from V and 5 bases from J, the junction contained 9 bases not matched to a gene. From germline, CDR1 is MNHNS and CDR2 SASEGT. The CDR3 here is CASRGLAGVLTGELFF. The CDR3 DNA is TGTGCCAGCAGAGGCCTAGCGGGAGTATTGACCGGGGAGCTGTTTTTT.

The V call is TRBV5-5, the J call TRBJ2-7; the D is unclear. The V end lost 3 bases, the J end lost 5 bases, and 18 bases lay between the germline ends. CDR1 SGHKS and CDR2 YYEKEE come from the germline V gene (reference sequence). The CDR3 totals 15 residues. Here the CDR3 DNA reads TGTGCCAGCAGCTACTCACTCGCGATCTTGGACGAGCAGTACTTC. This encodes CASSYSLAILDEQYF.

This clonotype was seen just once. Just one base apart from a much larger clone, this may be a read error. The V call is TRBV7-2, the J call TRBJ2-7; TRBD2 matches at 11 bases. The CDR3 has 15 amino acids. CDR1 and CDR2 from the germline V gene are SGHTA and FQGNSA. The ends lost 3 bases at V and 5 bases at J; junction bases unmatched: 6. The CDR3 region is CASSFMGTSGNEQYF. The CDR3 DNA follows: TGTGCCAGCAGCTTCATGGGGACTAGCGGCAACGAGCAGTACTTC.

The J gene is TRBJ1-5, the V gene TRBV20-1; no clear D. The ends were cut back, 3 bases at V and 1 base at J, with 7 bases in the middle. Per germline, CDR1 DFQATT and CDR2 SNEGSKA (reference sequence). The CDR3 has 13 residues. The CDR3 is CSARTGSNQPQHF. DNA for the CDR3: TGCAGTGCTAGGACGGGGAGCAATCAGCCCCAGCATTTT.

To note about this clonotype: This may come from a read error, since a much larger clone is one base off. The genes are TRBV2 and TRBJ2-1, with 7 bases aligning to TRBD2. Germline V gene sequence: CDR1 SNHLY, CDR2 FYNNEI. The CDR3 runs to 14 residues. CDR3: CASRGDDSYNGQFF. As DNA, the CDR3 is TGTGCCAGCCGGGGGGACGACTCCTACAATGGGCAGTTCTTC.

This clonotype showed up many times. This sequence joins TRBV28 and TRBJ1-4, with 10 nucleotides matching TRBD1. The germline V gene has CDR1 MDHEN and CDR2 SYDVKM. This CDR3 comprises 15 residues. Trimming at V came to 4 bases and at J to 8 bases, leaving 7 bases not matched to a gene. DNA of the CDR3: TGTGCCAGCAGTTCCTCCGGGACAGGGGTCGAAAAACTGTTTTTT. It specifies CASSSSGTGVEKLFF.

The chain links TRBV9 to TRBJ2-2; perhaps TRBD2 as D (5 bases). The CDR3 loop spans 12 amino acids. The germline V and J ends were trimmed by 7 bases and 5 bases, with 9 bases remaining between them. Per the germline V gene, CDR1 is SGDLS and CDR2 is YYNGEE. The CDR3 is CASGSGTGELFF. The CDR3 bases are TGTGCCAGCGGGAGCGGTACCGGGGAGCTGTTTTTT.

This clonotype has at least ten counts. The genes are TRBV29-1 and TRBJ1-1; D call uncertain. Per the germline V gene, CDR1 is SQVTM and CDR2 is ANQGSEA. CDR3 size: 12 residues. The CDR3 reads CKVAEIGTEAFF. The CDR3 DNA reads TGCAAGGTGGCCGAGATTGGCACTGAAGCTTTCTTT.

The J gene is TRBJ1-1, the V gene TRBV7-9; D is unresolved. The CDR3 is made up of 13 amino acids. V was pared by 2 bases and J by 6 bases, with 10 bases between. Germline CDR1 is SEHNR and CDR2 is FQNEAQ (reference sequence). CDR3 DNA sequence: TGTGCCAGCAGCTTACCGGGGAGCGCTGAAGCTTTCTTT. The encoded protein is CASSLPGSAEAFF.

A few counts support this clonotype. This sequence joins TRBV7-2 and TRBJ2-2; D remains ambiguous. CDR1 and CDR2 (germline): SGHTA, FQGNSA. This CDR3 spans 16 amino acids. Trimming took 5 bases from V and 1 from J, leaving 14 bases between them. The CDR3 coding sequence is TGTGCCAGCAGCCCACCGACCCTCCGGAACACCGGGGAGCTGTTTTTT. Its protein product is CASSPPTLRNTGELFF.

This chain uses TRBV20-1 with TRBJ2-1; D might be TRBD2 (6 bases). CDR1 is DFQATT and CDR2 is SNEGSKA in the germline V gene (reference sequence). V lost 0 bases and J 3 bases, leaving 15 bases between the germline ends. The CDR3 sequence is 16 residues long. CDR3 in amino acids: CSAREVLAVNYNEQFF. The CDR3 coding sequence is TGCAGTGCTAGAGAAGTGTTAGCGGTTAACTACAATGAGCAGTTCTTC.

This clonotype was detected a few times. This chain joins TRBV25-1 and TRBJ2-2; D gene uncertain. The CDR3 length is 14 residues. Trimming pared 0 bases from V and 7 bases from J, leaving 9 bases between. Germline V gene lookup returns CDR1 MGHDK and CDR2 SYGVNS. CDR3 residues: CASSEYLPDGELFF. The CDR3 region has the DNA TGTGCCAGCAGTGAATACCTCCCAGACGGGGAGCTGTTTTTT.

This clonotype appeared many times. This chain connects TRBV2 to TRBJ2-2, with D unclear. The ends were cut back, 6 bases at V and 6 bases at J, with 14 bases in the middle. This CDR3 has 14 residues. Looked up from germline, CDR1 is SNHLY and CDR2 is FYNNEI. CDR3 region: CASRDNLWAGELFF. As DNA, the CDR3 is TGTGCCAGCAGAGACAACTTATGGGCCGGGGAGCTGTTTTTT.

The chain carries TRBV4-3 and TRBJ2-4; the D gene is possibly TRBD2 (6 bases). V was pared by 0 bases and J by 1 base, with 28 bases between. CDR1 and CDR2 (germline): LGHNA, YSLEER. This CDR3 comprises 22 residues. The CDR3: CASSQDLREAGTRGVAKNIQYF. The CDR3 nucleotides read TGCGCCAGCAGCCAAGATTTAAGGGAGGCAGGGACCCGCGGAGTGGCCAAAAACATTCAGTACTTC.

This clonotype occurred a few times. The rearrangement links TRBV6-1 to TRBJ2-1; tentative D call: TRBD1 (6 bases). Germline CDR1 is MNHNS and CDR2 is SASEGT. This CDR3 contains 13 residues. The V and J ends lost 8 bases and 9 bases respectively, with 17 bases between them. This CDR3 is CASGGQGSGEQFF. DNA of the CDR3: TGTGCCAGCGGCGGGCAGGGGTCCGGTGAGCAGTTCTTC.

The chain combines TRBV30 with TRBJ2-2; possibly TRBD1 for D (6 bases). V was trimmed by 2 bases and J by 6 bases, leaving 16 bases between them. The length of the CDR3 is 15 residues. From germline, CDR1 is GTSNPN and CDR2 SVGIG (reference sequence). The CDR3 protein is CAWSWGTFSSGELFF. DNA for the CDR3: TGTGCCTGGAGTTGGGGGACATTCTCGTCCGGGGAGCTGTTTTTT.